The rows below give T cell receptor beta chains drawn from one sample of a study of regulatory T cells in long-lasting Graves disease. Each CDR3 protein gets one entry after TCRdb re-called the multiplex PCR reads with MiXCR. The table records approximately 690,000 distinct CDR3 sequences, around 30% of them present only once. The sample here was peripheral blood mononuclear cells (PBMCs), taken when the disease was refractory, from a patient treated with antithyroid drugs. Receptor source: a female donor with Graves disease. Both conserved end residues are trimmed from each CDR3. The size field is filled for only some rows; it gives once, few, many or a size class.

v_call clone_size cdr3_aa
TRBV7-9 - ASSLGQTSAGYGYT
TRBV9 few ASSGSGTGKETQY
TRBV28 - ASSSGSPFDEQF
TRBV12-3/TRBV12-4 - ASSLGQAHFEYSNQPQH
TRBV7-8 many ASSWDRLNEKLF
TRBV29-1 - SVVGAEAF
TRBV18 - ASSHRDRVHEQY
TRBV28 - ASSYNRGVPGNTIY
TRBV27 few ASSLSPGFFITEAF
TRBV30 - AWSGTGGIEKLF
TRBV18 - ASSPRELLDEQY
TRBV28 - ASSYSPYTGELF
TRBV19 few ASSLKRRLTNYGYT
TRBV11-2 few ASSFSPGLAYYNEQF
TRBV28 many ASSLGWGYGYT
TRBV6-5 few ASSYSRGHTEAF
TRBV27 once ASSLGHWNRYEQY
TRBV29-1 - SAPTEPQH
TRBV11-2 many ASSQGVNYEQY
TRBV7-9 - AISSGELF